This T cell receptor beta chain appears in the sequencing data of a study of shared clonotypes between healthy human individuals. Germline lookup yields CDR1 SGHDT and CDR2 YYEEEE. The CDR3 extends over 14 amino acids. V gave up 0 bases and J gave up 8 bases, with 14 bases separating them. At the deep level, the assay was run. The genomic DNA of each subset was split evenly across several immunoSEQ plates. Among the unsorted PBMC samples, replicate PCRs used around 0.3 ug DNA, roughly 30,000 T cell genomes. The protocol was immunoSEQ multiplex PCR, while the TCRdb copy is restricted to in-frame clones and leaves out a portion. The data hold about 520,000 clones, with roughly 80% observed a single time.

This sequence was found in a middle-aged woman in good health. Some clones in this sample may be carry-over from other donors' samples. The specimen sequenced was PBMCs. The chain has TRBV5-6 and TRBJ1-2; possibly TRBD1 for D (6 bases). The CDR3: CASSLGLGGDGYTF. CDR3 nucleotide sequence: TGTGCCAGCAGCTTGGGCCTCGGGGGCGACGGCTACACCTTC.